One sample yielded the 8 T cell receptor beta chains listed below, sequenced in a study of cytomegalovirus exposure and HLA in healthy donors (dated by TCRdb to between 2016 and 2019). Library creation used the immunoSEQ multiplex PCR assay. Sourced from immuneACCESS, this table was stored by TCRdb with only in-frame sequences that have V and J called. A share of the clones is absent; for the studies checked, an unresolved V gene accounts for under half, and the remainder has no known explanation. The sample table holds under 150,000 clones, of which 90% to 95% were seen once. About 0.75% of the sample goes to the ten largest clones. Sequencing was performed on PBMCs. These receptors all stem from a man younger than 35 in good health and CMV-seronegative.

The V and J genes are TRBV5-1 and TRBJ2-7; D might be TRBD1 (6 bases). The V and J ends lost 4 bases and 5 bases respectively, with 16 bases between them. Germline CDR1 is SGHRS and CDR2 is YFSETQ. CDR3 length: 14 amino acids. CDR3 DNA sequence: TGCGCCAGCAGCCCGGGACACGGAGTGAACGAGCAGTACTTC. Amino acids: CASSPGHGVNEQYF.

V gene TRBV7-2 combines with J gene TRBJ2-3; a possible D gene is TRBD2 (5 bases). Germline loops: CDR1 SGHTA, CDR2 FQGNSA. This CDR3 region has 16 residues. V was pared by 0 bases and J by 0 bases, with 10 bases between. The CDR3, as DNA: TGTGCCAGCAGCTTAGCGCCGTCGGGGAGCACAGATACGCAGTATTTT. It translates to CASSLAPSGSTDTQYF. Variable domain in full (rest from reference TRBV7-2 and TRBJ2-3): GAGVSQSPSNKVTEKGKDVELRCDPISGHTALYWYRQSLGQGLEFLIYFQGNSAPDKSGLPSDRFSAERTGGSVSTLTIQRTQQEDSAVYLCASSLAPSGSTDTQYFGPGTRLTVL.

The J gene is TRBJ2-3, the V gene TRBV18; a possible D gene is TRBD1 (6 bases). The CDR3 runs 20 residues. V gave up 2 bases and J gave up 0 bases, with 24 bases separating them. Germline V gives CDR1 KGHSH, CDR2 LQKENI. The CDR3 spells CASSPIEGVATALSTDTQYF. CDR3 in DNA: TGTGCCAGCTCACCAATCGAGGGGGTCGCTACAGCCTTAAGCACAGATACGCAGTATTTT.

The chain has TRBV2 and TRBJ1-1; D is perhaps TRBD1 (5 bases). Per the germline V gene, CDR1 is SNHLY and CDR2 is FYNNEI. V was trimmed by 3 bases and J by 11 bases, leaving 10 bases between them. The length of the CDR3 is 11 residues. In DNA, the CDR3 is TGTGCCAGCAGTGAGGGGGGTCGTGCTTTCTTT. This translates into CASSEGGRAFF.

The gene calls are TRBV5-1 and TRBJ2-4, with 9 bases lining up with TRBD2. V gave up 4 bases and J gave up 8 bases; unmatched junction bases: 10. The CDR3 sequence is 15 residues long. Germline assignment: CDR1 SGHRS and CDR2 YFSETQ. CDR3 coding DNA: TGCGCCAGCAGCGCCTGGACTAGCGCCACGGACATTCAGTACTTC. As protein: CASSAWTSATDIQYF.

As regards this clone: One junction end does not reproduce the germline sequence, and a read error may be involved. V gene TRBV27 combines with J gene TRBJ2-5; 8 bases are shared with TRBD1. This CDR3 comprises 14 residues. CDR1 is MNHEY and CDR2 is SMNVEV in the germline V gene (reference sequence). DNA of the CDR3: TGTGCCAGCAGTCTATCGACAGGGGAGGAGACCCAGTACTTC. Translation gives CASSLSTGEETQYF.

The rearrangement links TRBV6-1 to TRBJ2-1; 13 positions agree with TRBD2. Trimming cost V 6 bases and J 10 bases; bases outside gene matches: 9. Germline CDR1 MNHNS, CDR2 SASEGT. The CDR3 is 15 amino acids. The CDR3: CASRELAGGPWEQFF. The CDR3 bases are TGTGCCAGCAGAGAACTAGCGGGAGGGCCTTGGGAGCAGTTCTTC.

The chain couples TRBV2 to TRBJ2-1; weak D call: TRBD1 (6 bases). V lost 5 bases to trimming and J lost 12 bases, with 11 bases between them. The germline V gene has CDR1 SNHLY and CDR2 FYNNEI. The CDR3 extends over 11 amino acids. Here the CDR3 reads CASSPVTGQFF. CDR3 coding DNA: TGTGCCAGCAGTCCTGTGACAGGGCAGTTCTTC. The entire variable domain, with the rest obtained from reference TRBV2 and TRBJ2-1, is as follows: EPEVTQTPSHQVTQMGQEVILRCVPISNHLYFYWYRQILGQKVEFLVSFYNNEISEKSEIFDDQFSVERPDGSNFTLKIRSTKLEDSAMYFCASSPVTGQFFGPGTRLTVL.